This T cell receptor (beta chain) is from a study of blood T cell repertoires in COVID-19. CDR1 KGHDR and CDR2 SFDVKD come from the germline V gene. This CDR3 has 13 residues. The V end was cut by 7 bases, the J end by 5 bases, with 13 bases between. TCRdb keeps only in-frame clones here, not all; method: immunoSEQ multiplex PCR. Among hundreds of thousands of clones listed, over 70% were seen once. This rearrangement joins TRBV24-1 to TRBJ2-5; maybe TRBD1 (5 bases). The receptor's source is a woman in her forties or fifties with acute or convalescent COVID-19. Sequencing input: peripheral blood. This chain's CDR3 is CATRETEQETQYF. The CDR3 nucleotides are TGTGCCACCAGGGAGACAGAGCAGGAGACCCAGTACTTC.